One sample yielded the 20 T cell receptor beta chains listed below, sequenced in a study of cytomegalovirus exposure and HLA in healthy donors. The PCR employed 60 Vbeta primers together with 13 Jbeta primers. Some clones are missing from TCRdb's copy, which holds only in-frame ones; the method was immunoSEQ multiplex PCR. The sample lists 110,000 or so clones; 70% to 85% were seen once. The sample was PBMCs. The receptors stem from a woman between 40 and 50 years old in good health and CMV-seropositive.

The V and J genes are TRBV27 and TRBJ2-7; the D is unclear. This CDR3 contains 15 residues. In germline, CDR1 is MNHEY, CDR2 SMNVEV (reference sequence). Between the trimmed V and J ends, which lost 0 bases and 2 bases, there was a span of 11 bases. The CDR3 is CASSLSSLTTYEQYF. The CDR3 region has the DNA TGTGCCAGCAGTTTATCGTCACTCACGACCTACGAGCAGTACTTC.

The chain uses TRBV6-1 and TRBJ1-5; D call uncertain. Germline V lookup: CDR1 MNHNS, CDR2 SASEGT. This CDR3 has 14 residues. V lost 1 base to trimming and J lost 4 bases, with 8 bases between them. This CDR3 is CASSEGQLNQPQHF. The CDR3 DNA reads as TGTGCCAGCAGTGAAGGCCAACTAAATCAGCCCCAGCATTTT.

About this clone: An end of the junction does not agree with germline; a read error may underlie this. The CDR3 is CASSEAPGLAGIGYNEQFF. The CDR3 DNA follows: TGTGCCAGCAGCGAAGCACCGGGACTAGCGGGAATTGGGTACAATGAGCAGTTCTTC. The chain employs TRBV6-1 and TRBJ2-1; 13 nucleotides match TRBD2. CDR1 and CDR2 from the germline V gene are MNHNS and SASEGT. The CDR3 has 19 residues.

This clone was counted only a few times. CDR3 residues: CASSIAGQAYNSPLHF. CDR3 bases: TGTGCCAGTAGTATAGCGGGACAGGCGTATAATTCACCCCTCCACTTT. The gene calls are TRBV19 and TRBJ1-6, with TRBD1 identical over 8 bases. J gave up 4 bases and V 1 base, and 3 bases lay outside the gene matches. The germline V gene has CDR1 LNHDA and CDR2 SQIVND (reference sequence). The CDR3 covers 16 residues.

The rearrangement joins TRBV7-6 to TRBJ2-2; TRBD2 matches 11 bases. The junction had 5 bases not matched to a gene; V was cut back by 10 bases and J by 4 bases. CDR1 SGHVS and CDR2 FNYEAQ come from the germline V gene. This CDR3 region has 14 residues. The CDR3 region has the DNA TGTGCCACTATACTAGCGGGAGCCACCGGGGAGCTGTTTTTT. This gives the protein CATILAGATGELFF.

Here the CDR3 reads CASSRGGSYNEQFF. CDR3 nucleotides: TGTGCCAGCTCTCGCGGGGGCTCCTACAATGAGCAGTTCTTC. V and J are TRBV6-5 and TRBJ2-1, with 7 bases that match TRBD2. The germline V gene encodes CDR1 MNHEY and CDR2 SVGAGI. The trim removed 8 bases at V and 0 bases at J, leaving 4 bases unmatched. The CDR3 is 14 residues long.

In this sample, this clone turned up once. The chain has TRBV7-9 and TRBJ1-1; 7 bases fit TRBD1. Looked up from germline, CDR1 is SEHNR and CDR2 is FQNEAQ (reference sequence). J lost 1 base, V lost 1 base, and 9 bases had no gene match. The CDR3 has 17 residues. The CDR3 coding sequence is TGTGCCAGCAGCTTAGGACCCCAAAGGGGGCCGAACACTGAAGCTTTCTTT. Its protein is CASSLGPQRGPNTEAFF.

This rearrangement joins TRBV4-1 to TRBJ2-7; 9 bases are shared with TRBD2. This CDR3 comprises 15 residues. CDR1 is MGHRA, CDR2 YSYEKL, per germline. V shed 1 base, J shed 2 bases, and the junction held 3 bases outside the gene matches. The CDR3 DNA reads as TGCGCCAGCAGCCAAGCTAGCGGGGCCGCCTACGAGCAGTACTTC. The encoded protein is CASSQASGAAYEQYF.

The chain carries TRBV10-3 and TRBJ2-7, with D maybe TRBD2 (6 bases). The CDR3 has 13 residues. Per the germline V gene, CDR1 is ENHRY and CDR2 is SYGVKD. V was shortened by 10 bases and J by 2 bases, with 15 bases between the two germline ends. CDR3 loop: CATAWGVAYEQYF. The CDR3 bases are TGTGCCACCGCGTGGGGGGTGGCCTACGAGCAGTACTTC.

The chain employs TRBV4-3 and TRBJ2-2; D remains ambiguous. Germline CDR1 LGHNA, CDR2 YSLEER. Trimming took off 2 bases at V and 4 bases at J, with 8 bases between the two ends. This CDR3 comprises 14 residues. CDR3 amino acids: CASSQIQATGELFF. The CDR3 region has the DNA TGCGCCAGCAGCCAAATCCAGGCCACCGGGGAGCTGTTTTTT.

This chain links TRBV19 with TRBJ1-2; tentatively, D is TRBD1 (6 bases). V was cut by 8 bases and J by 7 bases, with 11 bases left in between. CDR1 and CDR2 (germline): LNHDA, SQIVND (reference sequence). The CDR3 loop spans 11 amino acids. This CDR3 reads CASQGRGGYTF. In nucleotides, the CDR3 is TGTGCCAGTCAGGGGAGGGGTGGCTACACCTTC.

The rearrangement joins TRBV18 to TRBJ1-1; D possibly corresponds to TRBD1 (5 bases). CDR1 and CDR2 (germline): KGHSH, LQKENI. The CDR3 has 15 residues. Trimming left V 4 bases short and J 5 bases short, with 17 bases between. As DNA, the CDR3 is TGTGCCAGCTCACTAATTATGGAGCGGGGGACTGAAGCTTTCTTT. Encoded protein: CASSLIMERGTEAFF.

The chain couples TRBV15 to TRBJ1-5; no reliable D call. Between the trimmed V and J ends, which lost 3 bases and 5 bases, there was a span of 8 bases. Germline CDR1 is LNHNV and CDR2 is YYDKDF (reference sequence). The CDR3 extends over 13 amino acids. The CDR3 protein is CATSSKVDQPQHF. The DNA for the CDR3 is TGTGCCACCAGCAGCAAAGTAGATCAGCCCCAGCATTTT. The whole variable domain, filled in from reference TRBV15 and TRBJ1-5, reads DAMVIQNPRYQVTQFGKPVTLSCSQTLNHNVMYWYQQKSSQAPKLLFHYYDKDFNNEADTPDNFQSRRPNTSFCFLDIRSPGLGDTAMYLCATSSKVDQPQHFGDGTRLSIL.

The chain combines TRBV2 with TRBJ2-4, with unresolved D. Germline CDR1 and CDR2: SNHLY and FYNNEI. There are 16 residues in the CDR3. V dropped 3 bases and J dropped 1 base, with 13 bases sitting between them. DNA of the CDR3: TGTGCCAGCAGTGATTTTGCTAACCGGGCCAAAAACATTCAGTACTTC. Its protein product is CASSDFANRAKNIQYF. Full variable domain (rest looked up from reference TRBV2 and TRBJ2-4): EPEVTQTPSHQVTQMGQEVILRCVPISNHLYFYWYRQILGQKVEFLVSFYNNEISEKSEIFDDQFSVERPDGSNFTLKIRSTKLEDSAMYFCASSDFANRAKNIQYFGAGTRLSVL.

The count of this clone is one. The chain employs TRBV27 and TRBJ2-3, with D possibly TRBD2 on 6 matching bases. V was shortened by 5 bases and J by 2 bases, with 11 bases between the two germline ends. From germline, CDR1 is MNHEY and CDR2 SMNVEV (reference sequence). The CDR3 has 14 amino acids. CDR3 in DNA: TGTGCCAGCAGTGCCACGGGGGACACAGATACGCAGTATTTT. This encodes CASSATGDTDTQYF.

The chain combines TRBV7-8 with TRBJ1-6; possibly TRBD1 for D (5 bases). The germline V and J ends were trimmed by 3 bases and 8 bases, with 11 bases remaining between them. The CDR3 has 14 amino acids. Germline V gene sequence: CDR1 SGHVS, CDR2 FQNEAQ. CDR3 in amino acids: CASSFQGGDSPLHF. CDR3 nucleotides: TGTGCCAGCAGCTTTCAGGGTGGGGATTCACCCCTCCACTTT.

This clone occurred a few times. This chain connects TRBV6-5 to TRBJ1-4; no clear D gene. Looked up from germline, CDR1 is MNHEY and CDR2 is SVGAGI. Deletions cut 0 bases from V and 0 bases from J, with 5 bases between. The CDR3 runs 15 residues. The CDR3 coding sequence is TGTGCCAGCAGTTACTCCCAGGCAACTAATGAAAAACTGTTTTTT. Amino acid sequence: CASSYSQATNEKLFF.

The chain recombines TRBV6-1 with TRBJ2-3; D perhaps matches TRBD1 (5 bases). CDR1 and CDR2 from the germline V gene are MNHNS and SASEGT. V lost 2 bases and J lost 5, with 11 bases in between. This CDR3 spans 14 amino acids. For the CDR3, the DNA is TGTGCCAGCAGTGAACCCCCAGGGCAAGATACGCAGTATTTT. Protein product: CASSEPPGQDTQYF.

This clone was counted once. This sequence joins TRBV19 and TRBJ1-3; 10 nucleotides align to TRBD1. The germline V gene encodes CDR1 LNHDA and CDR2 SQIVND (reference sequence). The CDR3 is 20 residues long. V gave up 5 bases and J gave up 1 base; unmatched junction bases: 17. Written as DNA, the CDR3 is TGTGCCAGTAGTGTTTTTGGCTTTCGCGGGACAGGGGAATCTGGAAACACCATATATTTT. Translating it yields CASSVFGFRGTGESGNTIYF. Full variable domain (missing parts from reference TRBV19 and TRBJ1-3): DGGITQSPKYLFRKEGQNVTLSCEQNLNHDAMYWYRQDPGQGLRLIYYSQIVNDFQKGDIAEGYSVSREKKESFPLTVTSAQKNPTAFYLCASSVFGFRGTGESGNTIYFGEGSWLTVV.

This clone is a singleton in its sample. V and J are TRBV19 and TRBJ2-5, with 7 nucleotides matching TRBD1. V was pared by 3 bases and J by 2 bases, with 6 bases of the junction left unmatched. CDR1 and CDR2 from the germline V gene are LNHDA and SQIVND (reference sequence). The CDR3 sequence is 15 residues long. CDR3 loop: CASSIPGQPQETQYF. The DNA of the CDR3 is TGTGCCAGTAGTATCCCGGGACAGCCTCAAGAGACCCAGTACTTC.